This T cell receptor (beta chain) was captured by sequencing in a study of blood T cell repertoires in COVID-19. Turning to the study itself: Samples of COVID-19 (acute and convalescent) were obtained from the United States, Italy and Spain. Sample material is recorded as cDNA or gDNA derived from T cells, B-cell-depleted T cells, or PBMCs.

Per the original data handling: Amplification of reference gene primers provided the estimated nucleated cell counts. The table came from immunoSEQ multiplex PCR; TCRdb's copy has only in-frame clones and leaves some out. The V and J calls and clone size are taken from that table; D and trimming were inferred from the DNA. The sample yields about 54,000 clones, about 85% seen once. The clonotype originates from a man aged 35 to 55 with active COVID-19. The material sequenced was peripheral blood.

The CDR3 DNA reads TGTGCCAGCAGCTCTTGGCTGACCGGGGAGCTGTTTTTT. Amino acids: CASSSWLTGELFF. The genes are TRBV14 and TRBJ2-2; D unclear. Germline assignment: CDR1 SGHDN and CDR2 FVKESK. The CDR3 contains 13 residues. V lost 5 bases to trimming and J lost 5 bases, with 9 bases between them.